This T cell receptor (beta chain) came from a study of blood T cell repertoires in COVID-19. In the study overall: Sites across the United States, Italy and Spain contributed samples from acute and convalescent COVID-19. PBMCs, B-cell-depleted T cells, or T cells were the source of the cDNA or gDNA that made up the material.

V was pared by 6 bases and J by 0 bases, with 5 bases between. Per the germline V gene, CDR1 is GTSNPN and CDR2 is SVGIG (reference sequence). The CDR3 is 11 amino acids. Per the original methods: Amplifying reference gene primers gave estimates of nucleated cell counts. Using immunoSEQ multiplex PCR, the repertoire was profiled, and TCRdb retains in-frame clones only, with some absent. V, J and clone size reflect that table, while D and trimming were determined from the DNA. The repertoire includes roughly 130,000 clones, about four fifths of them detected once, and more than 9.5% sits in the top ten.

The chain couples TRBV30 to TRBJ1-1; D remains ambiguous. The sequence was collected from a middle-aged man with active or convalescent COVID-19. Sequencing was carried out using peripheral blood. This CDR3 reads CACSVNTEAFF. DNA for the CDR3: TGTGCCTGTTCCGTGAACACTGAAGCTTTCTTT.